This T cell receptor (beta chain) was obtained from a study of T cells in Graves' hyperthyroidism and ophthalmopathy. Study summary: The initial diagnosis was the point when peripheral blood was collected, ahead of any treatment. Study results and limitations: Before onset, by a median of about six months, the model predicted ophthalmopathy.

Ophthalmopathy patients all had a Clinical Activity Score of at least 3, a NOSPECS grade of at least 4 and disease under 3 months old. Exclusion of a patient resulted from uncontrolled infection, other autoimmune disease, pregnancy or lactation. This clonotype was recorded only once. Its target is not known. The CDR3 has 14 amino acids. With 6 bases clipped from V and 4 bases from J, the junction kept 5 bases outside the gene matches. Researchers amplified the TCR beta CDR3 regions from RNA transcripts. Initially, a first-round RT-PCR of the TCR CDR3 employed the HTBI primer set. TCRdb re-analysed the multiplex PCR reads in MiXCR, keeping a single row per CDR3 protein. Among 300,000 to 400,000 distinct CDR3 sequences listed, around 13% were seen once.

The rearrangement uses TRBV12-3 or TRBV12-4 and TRBJ2-5, with 10 bases identical to TRBD2. This TCR came from a woman in her thirties with Graves' ophthalmopathy. The sample taken for sequencing was blood. The CDR3 region is CASRAAGGPETQYF. The CDR3 DNA sequence: TGTGCCAGCAGGGCAGCGGGGGGGCCAGAGACCCAGTACTTC.